Below are 26 T cell receptor beta chains sequenced from a single sample in a study of shared clonotypes between healthy human individuals. Only in-frame clones appear in the TCRdb table, and some are missing; sequencing was by immunoSEQ multiplex PCR. The table includes roughly 2 million clones, approximately 96% detected once. Specimen: naive CD4+ T cells sorted from blood. Subset indicated: CD45RA+ positively selected. The receptors originated from a man between 18 and 35 years old in good health.

The V gene is TRBV19, the J gene TRBJ2-7; 11 bases agree with TRBD1. In germline, CDR1 is LNHDA, CDR2 SQIVND (reference sequence). The CDR3 covers 14 residues. V shed 6 bases and J 7 bases; nucleotides not matched to a gene: 8. DNA of the CDR3: TGTGCCAGTAGACCCGGACAGGGGGCGGGTGAGCAGTACTTC. It translates to CASRPGQGAGEQYF.

CDR3 coding DNA: TGTGCCAGCAGTCCCCGAGGGAGAAATGAAAAACTGTTTTTT. As protein: CASSPRGRNEKLFF. This chain uses TRBV2 with TRBJ1-4; no reliable D call. The CDR3 totals 14 residues. Trimming cost V 5 bases and J 5 bases, with 12 bases left between them. CDR1 is SNHLY and CDR2 is FYNNEI in the germline V gene. The variable domain in full, with the rest retrieved from reference TRBV2 and TRBJ1-4, is EPEVTQTPSHQVTQMGQEVILRCVPISNHLYFYWYRQILGQKVEFLVSFYNNEISEKSEIFDDQFSVERPDGSNFTLKIRSTKLEDSAMYFCASSPRGRNEKLFFGSGTQLSVL.

Turning to this clone: The sample carries other DNA sequences with the same CDR3. The J gene is TRBJ1-1, the V gene TRBV5-1; 8 nucleotides line up with TRBD1. In germline, CDR1 is SGHRS, CDR2 YFSETQ. V dropped 4 bases and J dropped 2; count of bases not matched to a gene: 4. CDR3 length: 14 amino acids. The CDR3 reads CASSADRVNTEAFF. DNA for the CDR3: TGCGCCAGCAGCGCGGACAGGGTAAACACTGAAGCTTTCTTT.

V and J are TRBV6-4 and TRBJ1-5; weak D call: TRBD1 (5 bases). Germline CDR1 MRHNA, CDR2 SNTAGT. V lost 4 bases to trimming and J lost 3 bases, with 7 bases between them. The length of the CDR3 is 13 residues. CDR3 protein: CASSVGANQPQHF. The CDR3 nucleotides are TGTGCCAGCAGTGTCGGGGCCAATCAGCCCCAGCATTTT.

The V gene is TRBV7-2, the J gene TRBJ2-7, with D unresolved. V was pared by 1 base and J by 6 bases, with 13 bases between. Germline CDR1 reads SGHTA; CDR2 reads FQGNSA. This CDR3 contains 14 residues. The CDR3 nucleotides read TGTGCCAGCAGCTTAGAAGGACGAAGGGCCGAGCAGTACTTC. This gives the protein CASSLEGRRAEQYF.

The genes are TRBV5-1 and TRBJ2-3; 8 bases match TRBD2. Germline assignment: CDR1 SGHRS and CDR2 YFSETQ. This CDR3 contains 15 residues. The V and J ends lost 2 bases and 2 bases, in that order; junction bases with no gene match: 4. CDR3 in DNA: TGCGCCAGCAGCTTTCCAGCGGGAGACACAGATACGCAGTATTTT. Protein product: CASSFPAGDTDTQYF.

V and J are TRBV9 and TRBJ1-3; a weak D match, TRBD1 (5 bases). Germline V gene sequence: CDR1 SGDLS, CDR2 YYNGEE. The V gene lost 3 bases and the J gene lost 3 bases, with 10 bases spanning the gap. This CDR3 contains 14 residues. The DNA of the CDR3 is TGTGCCAGCAGCGGACAGTCACTTGGAAACACCATATATTTT. Translating gives CASSGQSLGNTIYF.

J is TRBJ1-4 and V is TRBV5-1; D possibly corresponds to TRBD1 (6 bases). Trimming stripped 3 bases from V and 0 bases from J, with 24 bases between. The length of the CDR3 is 20 residues. The germline CDR1 and CDR2 sequences are SGHRS and YFSETQ. CDR3 nucleotide sequence: TGCGCCAGCAGCTGGGGGGGCGGAAGATTTGCAACAGCAACTAATGAAAAACTGTTTTTT. It is translated as CASSWGGGRFATATNEKLFF.

The rearrangement joins TRBV7-9 to TRBJ2-1; TRBD2 aligns across 7 bases. Germline CDR1 and CDR2: SEHNR and FQNEAQ (reference sequence). V shed 1 base, J shed 15 bases, and the junction held 9 bases outside the gene matches. The CDR3 is 13 residues long. The CDR3 sequence: CASSLVSAGVGFF. The CDR3 DNA is TGTGCCAGCAGCTTAGTTAGCGCGGGAGTGGGGTTCTTC. Full variable domain (remainder filled in from reference TRBV7-9 and TRBJ2-1): DTGVSQNPRHKITKRGQNVTFRCDPISEHNRLYWYRQTLGQGPEFLTYFQNEAQLEKSRLLSDRFSAERPKGSFSTLEIQRTEQGDSAMYLCASSLVSAGVGFFGPGTRLTVL.

The rearrangement joins TRBV10-3 to TRBJ2-2; D might be TRBD2 (6 bases). There are 16 residues in the CDR3. CDR1 and CDR2 (germline): ENHRY, SYGVKD. The ends were cut back, 6 bases at V and 5 bases at J, with 19 bases in the middle. CDR3: CAISEGGTYGTGELFF. As DNA, the CDR3 is TGTGCCATCAGCGAGGGCGGGACCTACGGAACCGGGGAGCTGTTTTTT.

Here the CDR3 DNA reads TGTGCCAGCAGCCGGAACAGGGGAGCCGGGGAGCTGTTTTTT. It translates to CASSRNRGAGELFF. The V and J genes are TRBV11-2 and TRBJ2-2; 7 nucleotides line up with TRBD1. The CDR3 length is 14 residues. J gave up 6 bases and V 5 bases, and 6 bases lay outside the gene matches. Germline CDR1 reads SGHAT; CDR2 reads FQNNGV.

The chain uses TRBV20-1 and TRBJ2-1; D uncertain. The V end was cut by 6 bases, the J end by 7 bases, with 10 bases between. The CDR3 runs 11 residues. Germline lookup yields CDR1 DFQATT and CDR2 SNEGSKA (reference sequence). This CDR3 reads CSAPLKNEQFF. For the CDR3, the DNA is TGCAGTGCCCCACTCAAAAATGAGCAGTTCTTC.

This clone has only one observation. The chain has TRBV6-1 and TRBJ2-5; unclear D gene. The CDR3 covers 13 residues. Looked up from germline, CDR1 is MNHNS and CDR2 is SASEGT. V lost 3 bases, J lost 9 bases, and 14 bases lay in between. The chain's CDR3 is CASSDEPSWSQYF. As DNA, the CDR3 is TGTGCCAGCAGTGACGAGCCGTCCTGGTCCCAGTACTTC.

This chain uses TRBV5-4 with TRBJ1-6; the D is unclear. CDR3 length equals 17 residues. Per germline, CDR1 SGHNT and CDR2 YYREEE (reference sequence). The ends were cut back, 3 bases at V and 6 bases at J, with 19 bases in the middle. This CDR3 reads CASSYRTLGSGNSPLHF. CDR3 coding DNA: TGTGCCAGCAGCTACCGGACCTTGGGGTCGGGTAATTCACCCCTCCACTTT.

This rearrangement joins TRBV11-2 to TRBJ1-4, with a weak D call TRBD1 (6 bases). V lost 1 base, J lost 10 bases, and 13 bases lay in between. CDR1 is SGHAT and CDR2 is FQNNGV in the germline V gene. This CDR3 comprises 14 residues. The CDR3 bases are TGTGCCAGCAGCTTAGCCGGCGGGGGCGGAAAACTGTTTTTT. Protein sequence: CASSLAGGGGKLFF.

The chain joins TRBV15 to TRBJ1-2, with 8 nucleotides matching TRBD1. There are 17 residues in the CDR3. With 0 bases clipped from V and 4 bases from J, the junction kept 10 bases outside the gene matches. Germline loops: CDR1 LNHNV, CDR2 YYDKDF (reference sequence). Here the CDR3 DNA reads TGTGCCACCAGCAGAGATGACAGGGGCTTTCACAGCTATGGCTACACCTTC. It codes for CATSRDDRGFHSYGYTF. Together with reference TRBV15 and TRBJ1-2, the CDR3 gives the full variable domain: DAMVIQNPRYQVTQFGKPVTLSCSQTLNHNVMYWYQQKSSQAPKLLFHYYDKDFNNEADTPDNFQSRRPNTSFCFLDIRSPGLGDTAMYLCATSRDDRGFHSYGYTFGSGTRLTVV.

The chain has TRBV7-9 and TRBJ2-3; 7 bases are a match to TRBD2. This CDR3 has 16 residues. J was trimmed by 4 bases and V by 5 bases; bases with no gene match: 12. Germline V gene lookup returns CDR1 SEHNR and CDR2 FQNEAQ (reference sequence). CDR3 residues: CASSLSGRGSSDTQYF. CDR3 DNA: TGTGCCAGCAGCCTATCCGGGCGCGGGAGCTCAGATACGCAGTATTTT.

The chain recombines TRBV9 with TRBJ1-6; D remains ambiguous. CDR3 size: 14 residues. Germline CDR1 reads SGDLS; CDR2 reads YYNGEE. V dropped 0 bases and J dropped 10 bases, with 11 bases sitting between them. The CDR3 region is CASSVGGTSSPLHF. The CDR3 bases are TGTGCCAGCAGCGTAGGCGGCACGTCCTCACCCCTCCACTTT.

V is TRBV4-1 and J is TRBJ2-7; D is unresolved. CDR3 size: 13 residues. Trimming shortened V by 4 bases and J by 5 bases, and 12 bases separated the two germline ends. The germline V gene has CDR1 MGHRA and CDR2 YSYEKL. The CDR3 here is CASSPSKDDEQYF. The DNA for the CDR3 is TGCGCCAGCAGCCCTAGTAAAGACGACGAGCAGTACTTC.

The gene calls are TRBV19 and TRBJ1-2; a possible D gene is TRBD1 (5 bases). The CDR3 length is 13 residues. V dropped 3 bases and J dropped 4 bases, with 9 bases sitting between them. Looked up from germline, CDR1 is LNHDA and CDR2 is SQIVND (reference sequence). CDR3 coding DNA: TGTGCCAGTAGTATTCGGGGCACCTATGGCTACACCTTC. Residues: CASSIRGTYGYTF. The full variable domain, in which reference TRBV19 and TRBJ1-2 provide the parts outside the CDR3, is DGGITQSPKYLFRKEGQNVTLSCEQNLNHDAMYWYRQDPGQGLRLIYYSQIVNDFQKGDIAEGYSVSREKKESFPLTVTSAQKNPTAFYLCASSIRGTYGYTFGSGTRLTVV.

The CDR3 here is CASSLWGGAVETQYF. DNA of the CDR3: TGTGCCAGCAGCTTATGGGGAGGGGCGGTAGAGACCCAGTACTTC. The chain has TRBV7-3 and TRBJ2-5, with 7 bases that match TRBD2. CDR1 SGHTA and CDR2 FQGTGA come from the germline V gene. This CDR3 contains 15 residues. V shed 2 bases and J 4 bases; nucleotides not matched to a gene: 7. Full variable domain (missing parts from reference TRBV7-3 and TRBJ2-5): GAGVSQTPSNKVTEKGKYVELRCDPISGHTALYWYRQSLGQGPEFLIYFQGTGAADDSGLPNDRFFAVRPEGSVSTLKIQRTERGDSAVYLCASSLWGGAVETQYFGPGTRLLVL.

The chain joins TRBV6-5 to TRBJ2-7; D may be TRBD2 (5 bases). CDR1 MNHEY and CDR2 SVGAGI come from the germline V gene. Trimming stripped 5 bases from V and 5 bases from J, with 7 bases between. This CDR3 region has 11 residues. The CDR3 here is CASSRADEQYF. DNA for the CDR3: TGTGCCAGCAGTAGAGCGGACGAGCAGTACTTC.

This sequence joins TRBV25-1 and TRBJ1-1; no firm D call. The CDR3 consists of 13 residues. Germline V gene sequence: CDR1 MGHDK, CDR2 SYGVNS. The V end lost 4 bases, the J end lost 5 bases, and 11 bases lay between the germline ends. CDR3 in amino acids: CASSGLGVTEAFF. As DNA, the CDR3 is TGTGCCAGCAGTGGCCTCGGGGTGACTGAAGCTTTCTTT.

The chain uses TRBV7-2 and TRBJ2-5; TRBD1 matches 7 bases. After removal of 7 bases from V and 3 bases from J, the junction contained 8 bases not matched to a gene. Germline CDR1 reads SGHTA; CDR2 reads FQGNSA. The CDR3 has 14 residues. The CDR3 loop is CASNRGQDKETQYF. The CDR3 DNA follows: TGTGCCAGCAATAGGGGGCAGGATAAAGAGACCCAGTACTTC.

This clone was seen only once. DNA for the CDR3: TGTGCCAGTAGTATACCTCAGGGCGGGTCCACAGATACGCAGTATTTT. It is translated as CASSIPQGGSTDTQYF. J is TRBJ2-3 and V is TRBV19; D possibly matches TRBD1 or TRBD2 (5 bases each). The CDR3 spans 16 residues. Trimming left V 2 bases short and J 2 bases short, with 14 bases between. Per the germline V gene, CDR1 is LNHDA and CDR2 is SQIVND (reference sequence).

Regarding this clone: Other DNA sequences in this sample translate to the same CDR3. The chain uses TRBV7-9 and TRBJ2-1; 8 bases agree with TRBD2. The CDR3 sequence is 13 residues long. The ends lost 3 bases at V and 6 bases at J; junction bases unmatched: 1. Per the germline V gene, CDR1 is SEHNR and CDR2 is FQNEAQ (reference sequence). The CDR3 is CASSFAGGNEQFF. As DNA, the CDR3 is TGTGCCAGCAGCTTTGCGGGGGGCAATGAGCAGTTCTTC. The full variable domain, completed using reference TRBV7-9 and TRBJ2-1, is DTGVSQNPRHKITKRGQNVTFRCDPISEHNRLYWYRQTLGQGPEFLTYFQNEAQLEKSRLLSDRFSAERPKGSFSTLEIQRTEQGDSAMYLCASSFAGGNEQFFGPGTRLTVL.